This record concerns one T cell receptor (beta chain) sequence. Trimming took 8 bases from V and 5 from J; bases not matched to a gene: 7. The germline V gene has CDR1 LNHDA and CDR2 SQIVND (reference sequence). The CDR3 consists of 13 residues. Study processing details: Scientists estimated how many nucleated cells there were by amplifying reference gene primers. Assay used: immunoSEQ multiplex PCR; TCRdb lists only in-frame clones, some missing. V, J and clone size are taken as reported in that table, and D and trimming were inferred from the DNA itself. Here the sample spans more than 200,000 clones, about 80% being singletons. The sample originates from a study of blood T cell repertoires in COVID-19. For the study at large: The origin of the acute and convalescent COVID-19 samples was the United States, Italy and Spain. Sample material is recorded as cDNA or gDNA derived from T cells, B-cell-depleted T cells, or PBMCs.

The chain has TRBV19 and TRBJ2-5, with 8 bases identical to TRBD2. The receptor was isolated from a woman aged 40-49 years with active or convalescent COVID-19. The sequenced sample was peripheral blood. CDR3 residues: CASSRGGGETQYF. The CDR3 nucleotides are TGTGCCAGTTCCAGAGGCGGGGGGGAGACCCAGTACTTC.